The TCR beta chain described here comes from a study of T cell responses to AZD1222 COVID-19 vaccine. General study points: In a largely white British group with more females than males, clonal diversity was possibly underestimated.

V was clipped by 5 bases and J by 6 bases; unmatched bases: 8. This CDR3 spans 15 amino acids. Germline-derived CDR1 and CDR2 are MDHEN and SYDVKM. The protocol was immunoSEQ multiplex PCR, while the TCRdb copy is restricted to in-frame clones and leaves out a portion. This sample carries about 180,000 clones, approximately 90% of them seen once, and the ten largest clones take 4.3%. About this clone itself: What it recognizes is unknown.

The gene calls are TRBV28 and TRBJ1-5; TRBD1 matches 9 bases. The receptor comes from an adult who received the MenACWY meningococcal vaccine as a control. This specimen consisted of peripheral blood, obtained 28 days after the second dose of the MenACWY control vaccine. CDR3 in amino acids: CASSTPGTGFQPQHF. CDR3 DNA: TGTGCCAGCAGTACTCCCGGGACAGGGTTTCAGCCCCAGCATTTT. Combining the CDR3 with reference TRBV28 and TRBJ1-5 gives the whole variable domain DVKVTQSSRYLVKRTGEKVFLECVQDMDHENMFWYRQDPGLGLRLIYFSYDVKMKEKGDIPEGYSVSREKKERFSLILESASTNQTSMYLCASSTPGTGFQPQHFGDGTRLSIL.